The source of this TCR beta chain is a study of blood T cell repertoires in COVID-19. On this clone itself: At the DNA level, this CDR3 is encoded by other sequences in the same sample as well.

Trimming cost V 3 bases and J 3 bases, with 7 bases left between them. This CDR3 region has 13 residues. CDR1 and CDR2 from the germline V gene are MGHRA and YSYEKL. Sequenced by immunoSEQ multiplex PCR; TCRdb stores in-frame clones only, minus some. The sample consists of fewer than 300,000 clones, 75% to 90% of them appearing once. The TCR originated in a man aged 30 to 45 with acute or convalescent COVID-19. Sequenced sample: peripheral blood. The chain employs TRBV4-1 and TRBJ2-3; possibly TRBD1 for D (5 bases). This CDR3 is CASSQQGTDTQYF. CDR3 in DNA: TGCGCCAGCAGCCAGCAGGGAACAGATACGCAGTATTTT.